The 29 T cell receptor beta chains below were found in one sample sequenced in a study of T cell responses to AZD1222 COVID-19 vaccine. Measured with immunoSEQ multiplex PCR; TCRdb has only the in-frame clones, and not every one. The sample has about 150,000 clones, about 92% seen once. The sample was peripheral blood, taken on day 0 of AZD1222 vaccination. These receptors came from an adult in good health.

This chain uses TRBV9 with TRBJ2-7; 9 bases align to TRBD1. The CDR3 runs 15 residues. V shed 4 bases, J shed 4 bases, and the junction held 9 bases outside the gene matches. CDR1 and CDR2 (germline): SGDLS, YYNGEE. Here the CDR3 reads CASSPPGTGRYEQYF. As DNA, the CDR3 is TGTGCCAGCAGCCCCCCCGGGACAGGGAGGTACGAGCAGTACTTC.

This clone came up once. The V and J genes are TRBV7-2 and TRBJ2-3; 11 positions match TRBD2. The CDR3 length is 18 residues. Germline V CDR1 and CDR2: SGHTA, FQGNSA. V trimming: 5 bases; J trimming: 2 bases; junction bases outside the gene matches: 12. The CDR3 sequence is CASSQTSGGRWFTDTQYF. Here the CDR3 DNA reads TGTGCCAGCAGCCAAACTAGCGGGGGCCGCTGGTTCACAGATACGCAGTATTTT.

This chain connects TRBV2 to TRBJ2-3; tentatively, D is TRBD2 (7 bases). The CDR3 has 14 amino acids. Per the germline V gene, CDR1 is SNHLY and CDR2 is FYNNEI. The V and J ends lost 3 bases and 5 bases respectively, with 12 bases between them. CDR3 region: CASSDRGGGDTQYF. The CDR3 DNA sequence: TGTGCCAGCAGTGATCGAGGGGGGGGAGATACGCAGTATTTT.

This chain joins TRBV28 and TRBJ1-5; a weak D match, TRBD1 (5 bases). The CDR3 totals 12 residues. Germline-derived CDR1 and CDR2 are MDHEN and SYDVKM. V was trimmed by 7 bases and J by 5 bases, leaving 9 bases between them. CDR3 amino acids: CASNPGHQPQHF. For the CDR3, the DNA is TGTGCCAGCAATCCGGGGCATCAGCCCCAGCATTTT.

The V call is TRBV2, the J call TRBJ1-1; 7 bases are shared with TRBD1. Looked up from germline, CDR1 is SNHLY and CDR2 is FYNNEI. There are 15 residues in the CDR3. Trimming took 7 bases from V and 5 from J; bases not matched to a gene: 13. CDR3 nucleotide sequence: TGTGCCAGCATGGTCGACAGGGCGGGTTGGACTGAAGCTTTCTTT. It codes for CASMVDRAGWTEAFF.

This clone was detected only once. V gene TRBV27 combines with J gene TRBJ1-4; D possibly corresponds to TRBD1 (5 bases). Germline lookup yields CDR1 MNHEY and CDR2 SMNVEV (reference sequence). Trimming took off 6 bases at V and 10 bases at J, with 12 bases between the two ends. The CDR3 loop spans 12 amino acids. This CDR3 is CASRPGGGKLFF. CDR3 nucleotide sequence: TGTGCCAGCAGACCCGGGGGAGGAAAACTGTTTTTT. Drawing the rest from reference TRBV27 and TRBJ1-4, the complete variable domain is EAQVTQNPRYLITVTGKKLTVTCSQNMNHEYMSWYRQDPGLGLRQIYYSMNVEVTDKGDVPEGYKVSRKEKRNFPLILESPSPNQTSLYFCASRPGGGKLFFGSGTQLSVL.

The CDR3 DNA reads TGTGCCAGCAGCAAAGAAGTTGGTAGCGGGAGGGCCGGCACAGATACGCAGTATTTT. Its translation is CASSKEVGSGRAGTDTQYF. V usage is TRBV21-1 and J usage is TRBJ2-3; TRBD2, the D gene given by the table, was not confirmed from the DNA. TRBV21-1 is designated a pseudogene. The CDR3 is 19 residues long.

The J gene is TRBJ1-5, the V gene TRBV7-2, with a tentative D call TRBD1 (5 bases). The CDR3 contains 15 residues. Germline CDR1 is SGHTA and CDR2 is FQGNSA. V was trimmed by 5 bases and J by 7 bases, leaving 18 bases between them. The CDR3 DNA is TGTGCCAGCAGCCCCCCAGGACGAGGGGACCAGCCCCAGCATTTT. Translating it yields CASSPPGRGDQPQHF.

The chain employs TRBV7-2 and TRBJ1-4, with TRBD1 matching 9 bases. Germline V gene lookup returns CDR1 SGHTA and CDR2 FQGNSA. The V and J ends lost 6 bases and 8 bases, in that order; junction bases with no gene match: 10. This CDR3 has 15 amino acids. The CDR3 spells CASRFRTGVGEKLFF. The CDR3 bases are TGTGCCAGCAGGTTTAGGACAGGGGTTGGGGAAAAACTGTTTTTT.

The V gene is TRBV21-1, the J gene TRBJ2-7; the table's D gene call, TRBD1, was not cross checked with the DNA. TRBV21-1 represents a pseudogene. The CDR3 consists of 13 residues. DNA of the CDR3: TGTGCCAGCAGCAACCCAGGCTCCTACGAGCAGTACTTC. It codes for CASSNPGSYEQYF.

This clone has a handful of counts. V is TRBV30 and J is TRBJ1-5, with a possible D match to TRBD1 (6 bases). With 4 bases removed from V and 3 bases from J, the gap between germline ends came to 16 bases. This CDR3 is 15 amino acids long. CDR1 GTSNPN and CDR2 SVGIG come from the germline V gene (reference sequence). The CDR3 spells CAWTQGSLYNQPQHF. The CDR3 coding sequence is TGTGCCTGGACCCAGGGGTCACTCTACAATCAGCCCCAGCATTTT.

The chain is built from TRBV2 and TRBJ1-2; D call uncertain. The germline V gene has CDR1 SNHLY and CDR2 FYNNEI. V lost 5 bases and J lost 7, with 17 bases in between. This CDR3 is 14 amino acids long. Here the CDR3 DNA reads TGTGCCAGCAGTCTGAAGGCCCGGGGAGGTGGCTACACCTTC. The encoded protein is CASSLKARGGGYTF.

The V and J genes are TRBV5-1 and TRBJ1-4; D uncertain. Germline CDR1 is SGHRS and CDR2 is YFSETQ. This CDR3 is 14 amino acids long. Trimming pared 0 bases from V and 1 base from J, leaving 4 bases between. The chain's CDR3 is CASSLEGTNEKLFF. For the CDR3, the DNA is TGCGCCAGCAGCTTGGAGGGAACTAATGAAAAACTGTTTTTT.

This chain uses TRBV15 with TRBJ1-3; a possible D gene is TRBD1 (6 bases). CDR1 is LNHNV, CDR2 YYDKDF, per germline (reference sequence). V was pared by 1 base and J by 4 bases, with 8 bases between. The CDR3 sequence is 14 residues long. CDR3 DNA sequence: TGTGCCACCAGCAGAGGAGGGGGAGGAAACACCATATATTTT. Protein: CATSRGGGGNTIYF.

As concerns this clone: This same CDR3 is encoded by further DNA sequences in the sample. The chain employs TRBV9 and TRBJ2-5; D is uncertain. The ends were cut back, 2 bases at V and 1 base at J, with 12 bases in the middle. The CDR3 runs to 15 residues. Looked up from germline, CDR1 is SGDLS and CDR2 is YYNGEE. The CDR3 loop is CASSVSVQVQETQYF. For the CDR3, the DNA is TGTGCCAGCAGCGTGAGTGTCCAGGTCCAAGAGACCCAGTACTTC.

The chain uses TRBV3-1 (or the pseudogene TRBV3-2) and TRBJ2-3, with 12 bases that match TRBD2. Germline loops: CDR1 LGHDT, CDR2 YNNKEL (reference sequence). The CDR3 extends over 15 amino acids. With 3 bases clipped from V and 5 bases from J, the junction kept 3 bases outside the gene matches. CDR3 loop: CASSHLAGGLDTQYF. DNA for the CDR3: TGTGCCAGCAGCCATCTAGCGGGAGGGCTAGATACGCAGTATTTT.

The J gene is TRBJ2-7, the V gene TRBV6-5, with TRBD1 matching 10 bases. With V trimmed by 2 bases and J by 2 bases, 3 bases remained unmatched. The CDR3 runs to 15 residues. Germline V gene sequence: CDR1 MNHEY, CDR2 SVGAGI. The CDR3 reads CASSYRGTGAYEQYF. In nucleotides, the CDR3 is TGTGCCAGCAGTTACCGGGGGACAGGGGCCTACGAGCAGTACTTC.

This chain connects TRBV2 to TRBJ1-1, with 7 bases fitting TRBD1. Germline CDR1 is SNHLY and CDR2 is FYNNEI. The CDR3 loop spans 14 amino acids. V shed 6 bases and J 6 bases; nucleotides not matched to a gene: 10. Written as DNA, the CDR3 is TGTGCCAGCAGGTACTCCTTGCAGGGGGCTGAAGCTTTCTTT. It yields the protein CASRYSLQGAEAFF. The variable domain in full, completed from reference TRBV2 and TRBJ1-1, reads EPEVTQTPSHQVTQMGQEVILRCVPISNHLYFYWYRQILGQKVEFLVSFYNNEISEKSEIFDDQFSVERPDGSNFTLKIRSTKLEDSAMYFCASRYSLQGAEAFFGQGTRLTVV.

CDR3 amino acids: CSATDTGGKTEAFF. The CDR3 nucleotides read TGCAGTGCTACTGATACAGGGGGAAAAACTGAAGCTTTCTTT. The gene calls are TRBV20-1 and TRBJ1-1, with 8 bases lining up with TRBD1. This CDR3 contains 14 residues. Losses at the gene ends were 4 bases for V and 5 bases for J; bases not matched to a gene: 9. The germline V gene encodes CDR1 DFQATT and CDR2 SNEGSKA (reference sequence).

This chain uses TRBV10-2 with TRBJ2-7, with 7 bases that match TRBD1. This CDR3 contains 12 residues. Germline V gene lookup returns CDR1 WSHSY and CDR2 SAAADI. V was clipped by 8 bases and J by 2 bases; unmatched bases: 3. The CDR3 nucleotides are TGCGCCAGCGGGCAGGGGGCCTACGAGCAGTACTTC. It specifies CASGQGAYEQYF.

The V and J genes are TRBV19 and TRBJ1-4; D might be TRBD1 (5 bases). This CDR3 comprises 15 residues. CDR1 is LNHDA, CDR2 SQIVND, per germline (reference sequence). V was clipped by 5 bases and J by 3 bases, with 13 bases between them. This CDR3 is CASSPPGTANEKLFF. The CDR3, as DNA: TGTGCCAGTAGTCCCCCCGGGACGGCTAATGAAAAACTGTTTTTT.

The chain employs TRBV5-4 and TRBJ2-1, with D tentatively TRBD1 or TRBD2 (5 bases each). Germline V gene sequence: CDR1 SGHNT, CDR2 YYREEE (reference sequence). Trimming pared 4 bases from V and 7 bases from J, leaving 12 bases between. The CDR3 contains 13 residues. CDR3 nucleotides: TGTGCCAGCAGCCCGACAGACTATAATGAGCAGTTCTTC. It specifies CASSPTDYNEQFF.

The chain couples TRBV11-1 to TRBJ1-6; D remains ambiguous. The CDR3 is 14 amino acids. Germline CDR1 SGHAT, CDR2 FQDESV (reference sequence). V lost 5 bases and J 7 bases, leaving 12 bases between the germline ends. DNA of the CDR3: TGTGCCAGCAGCCCCGCGGTTACGAATTCACCCCTCCACTTT. Amino acid sequence: CASSPAVTNSPLHF. Full variable domain (missing parts from reference TRBV11-1 and TRBJ1-6): EAEVAQSPRYKITEKSQAVAFWCDPISGHATLYWYRQILGQGPELLVQFQDESVVDDSQLPKDRFSAERLKGVDSTLKIQPAELGDSAMYLCASSPAVTNSPLHFGNGTRLTVT.

Remarks on this clone: The junction departs from the called germline gene at one end, perhaps through a read error. The CDR3 DNA reads TGTGCCAGCAGCGAGACGGTCCCACGCCGCTTACCCTTC. It yields the protein CASSETVPRRLPF. This rearrangement joins TRBV13 to TRBJ1-2; no firm D call. In germline, CDR1 is PRHDT, CDR2 FYEKMQ (reference sequence). The CDR3 contains 13 residues.

This clone was detected only once. The genes are TRBV6-1 and TRBJ1-5; weak D call: TRBD1 (5 bases). Between the trimmed V and J ends, which lost 3 bases and 4 bases, there was a span of 10 bases. The length of the CDR3 is 14 residues. Germline values: CDR1 MNHNS, CDR2 SASEGT. The CDR3 bases are TGTGCCAGCAGTGAGGGACTCGGAAATCAGCCCCAGCATTTT. The encoded protein is CASSEGLGNQPQHF.

The chain joins TRBV7-2 to TRBJ1-5; possibly TRBD1 for D (5 bases). The CDR3 has 14 residues. V was cut by 0 bases and J by 9 bases, with 12 bases left in between. The germline gives CDR1 SGHTA, CDR2 FQGNSA. The DNA for the CDR3 is TGTGCCAGCAGCTTAGCAGGCGGGGCCCCGCCCCAGCATTTT. Translating gives CASSLAGGAPPQHF.

The chain links TRBV29-1 to TRBJ1-3, with D uncertain. The germline V and J ends were trimmed by 0 bases and 4 bases, with 7 bases remaining between them. This CDR3 comprises 13 residues. CDR1 is SQVTM, CDR2 ANQGSEA, per germline. The CDR3 sequence is CSVEDAQGNTIYF. CDR3 DNA sequence: TGCAGCGTTGAAGATGCACAGGGAAACACCATATATTTT.

This sequence joins TRBV5-1 and TRBJ1-1; D is ambiguous. CDR3 length equals 12 residues. Looked up from germline, CDR1 is SGHRS and CDR2 is YFSETQ. V gave up 5 bases and J gave up 4 bases, with 9 bases separating them. CDR3: CASRGSLTEAFF. Here the CDR3 DNA reads TGCGCCAGCAGGGGGAGCCTCACTGAAGCTTTCTTT.

V and J are TRBV11-3 and TRBJ2-1; 8 bases line up with TRBD2. V trimming: 1 base; J trimming: 0 bases; junction bases outside the gene matches: 8. Germline V gene lookup returns CDR1 SGHNT and CDR2 YENEEA. The CDR3 covers 18 residues. The CDR3 loop is CASSLGGGPSFSYNEQFF. Written as DNA, the CDR3 is TGTGCCAGCAGCTTAGGCGGGGGGCCCTCGTTCTCCTACAATGAGCAGTTCTTC.